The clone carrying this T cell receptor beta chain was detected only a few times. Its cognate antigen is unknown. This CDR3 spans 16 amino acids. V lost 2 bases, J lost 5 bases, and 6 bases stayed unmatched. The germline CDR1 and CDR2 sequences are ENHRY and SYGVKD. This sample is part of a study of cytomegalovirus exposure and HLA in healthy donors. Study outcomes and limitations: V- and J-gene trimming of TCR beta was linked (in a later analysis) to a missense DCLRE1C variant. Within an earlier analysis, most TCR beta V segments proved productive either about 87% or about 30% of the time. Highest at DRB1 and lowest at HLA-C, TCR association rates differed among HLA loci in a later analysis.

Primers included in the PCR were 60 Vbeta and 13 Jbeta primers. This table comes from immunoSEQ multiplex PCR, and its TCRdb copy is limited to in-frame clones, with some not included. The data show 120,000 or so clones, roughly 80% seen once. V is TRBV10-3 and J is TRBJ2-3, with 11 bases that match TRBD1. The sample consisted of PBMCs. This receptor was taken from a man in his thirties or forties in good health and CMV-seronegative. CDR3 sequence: CAISEPGQGARDTQYF. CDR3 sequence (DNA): TGTGCCATCAGTGAGCCCGGACAGGGGGCGAGAGATACGCAGTATTTT.